These T cell receptor beta chains were read from a single sample in a study of beta chain features in type 1 diabetes. Data came from immunoSEQ multiplex PCR; TCRdb stores just in-frame clones and leaves some out. The data contain 130,000 or so clones, roughly 10% of them singletons. The source material was central memory CD4+ T cells from blood. These receptor sequences come from a man aged 25 to 45 with type 1 diabetes. The CDR3 runs from the conserved cysteine through the conserved F or W. A D gene is named only where the DNA matches it firmly. Not every row has a clone size; where given, it reads once, few, many or a size class.

CDR3: CASSQDVGGWNGYTF; DNA: TGTGCCAGCAGCCAAGACGTCGGGGGGTGGAATGGCTACACCTTC; size: few; J: TRBJ1-2; V: TRBV14; length: 15; D: NA
CDR3: CASSWSTRRAYEQYF; DNA: TGCGCCAGCAGCTGGTCGACTAGACGGGCGTACGAGCAGTACTTC; size: NA; J: TRBJ2-7; V: TRBV5-1; length: 15; D: NA
CDR3: CASRTSGAGELFF; DNA: TGTGCCTCGAGGACTAGCGGGGCCGGGGAGCTGTTTTTT; size: NA; J: TRBJ2-2; V: TRBV2; length: 13; D: TRBD2
CDR3: CASTGGYGYTF; DNA: TGTGCCAGCACGGGGGGCTATGGCTACACCTTC; size: few; J: TRBJ1-2; V: TRBV28; length: 11; D: NA
CDR3: CASRRLAGEETQYF; DNA: TGCGCCAGCAGACGGCTAGCGGGGGAAGAGACCCAGTACTTC; size: few; J: TRBJ2-5; V: TRBV5-1; length: 14; D: TRBD2
CDR3: CASSPVPSDEKLFF; DNA: TGTGCCAGCAGCCCGGTCCCGTCGGATGAAAAACTGTTTTTT; size: NA; J: TRBJ1-4; V: TRBV11-2; length: 14; D: NA
CDR3: CASSSQNNNQPQHF; DNA: TGTGCCAGCAGTTCCCAAAACAACAATCAGCCCCAGCATTTT; size: few; J: TRBJ1-5; V: TRBV2; length: 14; D: NA
CDR3: CASSLRGLENTGELFF; DNA: TGCGCCAGCAGCTTGAGGGGACTGGAGAACACCGGGGAGCTGTTTTTT; size: NA; J: TRBJ2-2; V: TRBV5-1; length: 16; D: NA
CDR3: CASSRGVDYGYTF; DNA: TGTGCCAGCAGCCGCGGGGTGGACTATGGCTACACCTTC; size: many; J: TRBJ1-2; V: TRBV7-9; length: 13; D: NA
CDR3: CASSPQGLADEQFF; DNA: TGTGCCAGCTCACCCCAAGGACTAGCCGATGAGCAGTTCTTC; size: NA; J: TRBJ2-1; V: TRBV18; length: 14; D: TRBD2
CDR3: CASSLFHGGDEKLFF; DNA: TGTGCCAGCAGCCTCTTCCACGGGGGGGATGAAAAACTGTTTTTT; size: few; J: TRBJ1-4; V: TRBV4-2; length: 15; D: NA
CDR3: CASSYRDQETQYF; DNA: TGTGCCAGCAGTTACCGGGACCAAGAGACCCAGTACTTC; size: few; J: TRBJ2-5; V: TRBV6-6; length: 13; D: NA
CDR3: CASSQGSGGTGGQFF; DNA: TGTGCCAGCAGCCAAGGTAGCGGGGGGACCGGGGGGCAGTTCTTC; size: NA; J: TRBJ2-1; V: TRBV4-2; length: 15; D: TRBD2
CDR3: CASSRGLAGARTDTQYF; DNA: TGTGCCAGTAGTAGGGGACTAGCGGGGGCCCGCACAGATACGCAGTATTTT; size: NA; J: TRBJ2-3; V: TRBV19; length: 17; D: TRBD2
CDR3: CASSFGLAAYQETQYF; DNA: TGTGCCAGCAGCTTTGGACTAGCGGCATACCAAGAGACCCAGTACTTC; size: few; J: TRBJ2-5; V: TRBV5-5; length: 16; D: TRBD2
CDR3: CASSYSTGGNTIYF; DNA: TGTGCCAGCAGTTACTCGACAGGGGGAAACACCATATATTTT; size: NA; J: TRBJ1-3; V: TRBV6-5; length: 14; D: TRBD1
CDR3: CASSLLGQNTEAFF; DNA: TGTGCCAGCAGTTTATTGGGACAGAACACTGAAGCTTTCTTT; size: NA; J: TRBJ1-1; V: TRBV27; length: 14; D: NA
CDR3: CASSQEELSGNTIYF; DNA: TGCGCCAGCAGCCAAGAAGAACTCTCTGGAAACACCATATATTTT; size: NA; J: TRBJ1-3; V: TRBV4-1; length: 15; D: NA
CDR3: CASSLVETYEQYF; DNA: TGTGCCAGCAGCTTAGTAGAGACTTACGAGCAGTACTTC; size: NA; J: TRBJ2-7; V: TRBV7-2; length: 13; D: NA
CDR3: CASSLGGAFQETQYF; DNA: TGTGCCAGCAGCTTAGGCGGCGCGTTCCAAGAGACCCAGTACTTC; size: NA; J: TRBJ2-5; V: TRBV7-2; length: 15; D: NA
CDR3: CASSNRFEAFF; DNA: TGTGCCAGCAGTAACAGGTTTGAAGCTTTCTTT; size: NA; J: TRBJ1-1; V: TRBV6-1; length: 11; D: NA
CDR3: CASSQDLTRDTYEQYF; DNA: TGTGCCAGCAGCCAAGATCTAACGCGAGATACCTACGAGCAGTACTTC; size: NA; J: TRBJ2-7; V: TRBV4-2; length: 16; D: NA
CDR3: CASSSTPSTQYF; DNA: TGTGCCAGCAGCTCAACTCCCTCAACGCAGTATTTT; size: few; J: TRBJ2-3; V: TRBV14; length: 12; D: NA
CDR3: CASSGRGATDTQYF; DNA: TGTGCCAGCAGTGGGCGGGGGGCGACAGATACGCAGTATTTT; size: few; J: TRBJ2-3; V: TRBV2; length: 14; D: TRBD2
CDR3: CASSSSGGVSSYEQYF; DNA: TGTGCCAGCAGTTCAAGCGGCGGCGTAAGCTCCTACGAGCAGTACTTC; size: NA; J: TRBJ2-7; V: TRBV28; length: 16; D: NA
CDR3: CASGLDRQIQYF; DNA: TGTGCTAGTGGTTTGGACCGACAGATTCAGTATTTT; size: NA; J: TRBJ2-3; V: TRBV12-5; length: 12; D: NA
CDR3: CASSSSTGSYEQYF; DNA: TGTGCCAGCAGCTCCTCAACAGGGTCCTACGAGCAGTACTTC; size: few; J: TRBJ2-7; V: TRBV7-8; length: 14; D: NA
CDR3: CASSSGQAPYGYTF; DNA: TGTGCCAGCAGCTCGGGACAAGCACCCTATGGCTACACCTTC; size: NA; J: TRBJ1-2; V: TRBV7-2; length: 14; D: NA
CDR3: CASSQWQVNEQFF; DNA: TGCGCCAGCAGCCAATGGCAGGTGAATGAGCAGTTCTTC; size: few; J: TRBJ2-1; V: TRBV4-3; length: 13; D: NA
CDR3: CASSDLADYNEQFF; DNA: TGTGCCAGCAGTGATTTAGCGGACTACAATGAGCAGTTCTTC; size: few; J: TRBJ2-1; V: TRBV25-1; length: 14; D: NA
CDR3: CAISQGVGEETQYF; DNA: TGTGCCATCAGCCAGGGGGTAGGGGAAGAGACCCAGTACTTC; size: NA; J: TRBJ2-5; V: TRBV10-3; length: 14; D: TRBD1
CDR3: CASSLLLGTNEKLFF; DNA: TGCGCCAGCAGCCTCCTACTCGGAACTAATGAAAAACTGTTTTTT; size: few; J: TRBJ1-4; V: TRBV4-1; length: 15; D: NA
CDR3: CASSLRDKGYTF; DNA: TGTGCCAGCAGTTTAAGGGACAAGGGCTACACCTTC; size: few; J: TRBJ1-2; V: TRBV28; length: 12; D: NA
CDR3: CASSYVRTEAFF; DNA: TGTGCCAGCAGCTACGTGAGGACTGAAGCTTTCTTT; size: NA; J: TRBJ1-1; V: TRBV7-2; length: 12; D: NA
CDR3: CASSLIGAQGYTF; DNA: TGTGCCAGCAGCTTAATAGGGGCCCAGGGCTACACCTTC; size: NA; J: TRBJ1-2; V: TRBV7-9; length: 13; D: NA
CDR3: CATFDRESANYGYTF; DNA: TGTGCCACCTTTGACAGGGAAAGCGCTAACTATGGCTACACCTTC; size: few; J: TRBJ1-2; V: TRBV27; length: 15; D: TRBD1
CDR3: CASSGGDQETQYF; DNA: TGTGCCTCTAGCGGGGGAGACCAAGAGACCCAGTACTTC; size: few; J: TRBJ2-5; V: TRBV9; length: 13; D: TRBD2
CDR3: CASSASAESHQPQHF; DNA: TGTGCCAGCAGCGCCTCGGCGGAGTCCCATCAGCCCCAGCATTTT; size: NA; J: TRBJ1-5; V: TRBV9; length: 15; D: NA
CDR3: CAWKTGGNTGELFF; DNA: TGTGCCTGGAAGACAGGGGGGAACACCGGGGAGCTGTTTTTT; size: NA; J: TRBJ2-2; V: TRBV30; length: 14; D: TRBD1
CDR3: CASKETGTAGANVLTF; DNA: TGCGCCAGCAAAGAAACAGGGACGGCGGGGGCCAACGTCCTGACTTTC; size: NA; J: TRBJ2-6; V: TRBV5-1; length: 16; D: NA
CDR3: CASSSQGLNTEAFF; DNA: TGCGCCAGCAGCAGTCAGGGCTTGAACACTGAAGCTTTCTTT; size: few; J: TRBJ1-1; V: TRBV5-1; length: 14; D: NA
CDR3: CASSLEPTGFLYNEQFF; DNA: TGCGCCAGCAGCTTGGAACCGACAGGATTCCTTTACAATGAGCAGTTCTTC; size: few; J: TRBJ2-1; V: TRBV5-1; length: 17; D: NA
CDR3: CASSKGPTGSNTEAFF; DNA: TGCGCCAGCAGCAAAGGCCCCACAGGGTCGAACACTGAAGCTTTCTTT; size: NA; J: TRBJ1-1; V: TRBV5-1; length: 16; D: NA
CDR3: CAIGTGGLYSPLHF; DNA: TGTGCCATCGGCACGGGAGGCCTGTATTCACCCCTCCACTTT; size: NA; J: TRBJ1-6; V: TRBV28; length: 14; D: NA
CDR3: CASSLSSGGAQETQYF; DNA: TGCGCCAGCAGCTTGTCTAGCGGGGGGGCCCAAGAGACCCAGTACTTC; size: NA; J: TRBJ2-5; V: TRBV5-1; length: 16; D: TRBD2
CDR3: CASSMGQGDYGYTF; DNA: TGTGCCAGCAGTATGGGACAGGGAGACTATGGCTACACCTTC; size: few; J: TRBJ1-2; V: TRBV28; length: 14; D: TRBD1
CDR3: CASSFPGETQYF; DNA: TGTGCCAGCAGTTTCCCGGGAGAGACCCAGTACTTC; size: NA; J: TRBJ2-5; V: TRBV27; length: 12; D: NA
CDR3: CASSLATISYEQYF; DNA: TGTGCCAGCAGTTTGGCGACAATTAGCTACGAGCAGTACTTC; size: few; J: TRBJ2-7; V: TRBV28; length: 14; D: NA
CDR3: CASSSPQGAGANVLTF; DNA: TGTGCCAGCAGTAGCCCACAGGGGGCTGGGGCCAACGTCCTGACTTTC; size: few; J: TRBJ2-6; V: TRBV25-1; length: 16; D: TRBD1
CDR3: CASSPDSIYNEQFF; DNA: TGCGCCAGCAGCCCCGACAGCATCTACAATGAGCAGTTCTTC; size: NA; J: TRBJ2-1; V: TRBV5-1; length: 14; D: NA
CDR3: CASSLTGGTAGANVLTF; DNA: TGTGCCAGCAGCTTAACGGGTGGGACAGCCGGGGCCAACGTCCTGACTTTC; size: NA; J: TRBJ2-6; V: TRBV7-3; length: 17; D: TRBD1
CDR3: CASSYSRGTPNTEAFF; DNA: TGTGCCAGCAGTTACTCGAGGGGGACCCCGAACACTGAAGCTTTCTTT; size: NA; J: TRBJ1-1; V: TRBV6-5; length: 16; D: NA
CDR3: CASSRAGATNEKLFF; DNA: TGCGCCAGCAGCCGGGCCGGGGCAACTAATGAAAAACTGTTTTTT; size: few; J: TRBJ1-4; V: TRBV4-3; length: 15; D: NA